Following are 18 T cell receptor beta chains from one sample sequenced in a study of OX40 agonist ivuxolimab in advanced cancers. Sequenced by immunoSEQ multiplex PCR; TCRdb stores in-frame clones only, minus some. The sample consists of 54,000 or so clones, 75% to 90% of them appearing once. The sample consisted of CD4+ or CD8+ T cells sorted from blood, taken in a trial of the OX40 agonist ivuxolimab. Source of these receptors: an adult with an advanced solid tumor such as melanoma, head and neck, liver or kidney cancer.

V is TRBV10-3 and J is TRBJ1-2; 8 bases map to TRBD1. The CDR3 has 15 amino acids. The germline V gene has CDR1 ENHRY and CDR2 SYGVKD. Germline trimming cut 0 bases from V and 8 bases from J; bases unmatched to any gene: 8. CDR3 nucleotide sequence: TGTGCCATCAGTGAGTCGGAAGTACAGGGGGGCGGCTACACCTTC. It encodes CAISESEVQGGGYTF.

This sequence joins TRBV7-2 and TRBJ2-1; tentatively, D is TRBD2 (6 bases). CDR3 length equals 15 residues. Germline V gives CDR1 SGHTA, CDR2 FQGNSA. Trimming shortened V by 2 bases and J by 2 bases, and 10 bases separated the two germline ends. This chain's CDR3 is CASSLMSGAYNEQFF. In nucleotides, the CDR3 is TGTGCCAGCAGCTTAATGTCGGGGGCCTACAATGAGCAGTTCTTC.

The CDR3 loop is CASSGQGGTEAFF. CDR3 sequence (DNA): TGTGCCAGCAGCGGACAGGGTGGCACTGAAGCTTTCTTT. The chain couples TRBV14 to TRBJ1-1; 8 bases are a match to TRBD1. Germline CDR1 reads SGHDN; CDR2 reads FVKESK. After removal of 5 bases from V and 4 bases from J, the junction contained 3 bases not matched to a gene. The CDR3 is made up of 13 amino acids.

This CDR3 is CASSPIGTGGLDTQYF. The CDR3 DNA is TGTGCCAGCAGCCCCATCGGGACAGGGGGCTTAGATACGCAGTATTTT. This rearrangement joins TRBV28 to TRBJ2-3, with 12 bases fitting TRBD1. The germline V gene has CDR1 MDHEN and CDR2 SYDVKM. This CDR3 is built from 16 residues. Trimming cost V 6 bases and J 5 bases; bases outside gene matches: 9.

The chain employs TRBV19 and TRBJ1-1; no clear D gene. Germline CDR1 LNHDA, CDR2 SQIVND (reference sequence). The CDR3 contains 13 residues. Trimming took off 3 bases at V and 5 bases at J, with 10 bases between the two ends. The CDR3 loop is CASSISFGTEAFF. The CDR3 nucleotides read TGTGCCAGTAGTATCAGCTTTGGGACTGAAGCTTTCTTT.

This clone occurred once. The chain employs TRBV30 and TRBJ1-2; TRBD1 is a possible D gene (6 bases). Germline lookup yields CDR1 GTSNPN and CDR2 SVGIG (reference sequence). V gave up 3 bases and J gave up 4 bases, with 18 bases separating them. The CDR3 has 15 residues. The CDR3 reads CAWRTTGTSFYGYTF. As DNA, the CDR3 is TGTGCCTGGAGAACTACCGGGACATCCTTCTATGGCTACACCTTC.

The V and J genes are TRBV4-3 and TRBJ2-7; D is unclear. The germline V and J ends were trimmed by 0 bases and 3 bases, with 6 bases remaining between them. Germline V CDR1 and CDR2: LGHNA, YSLEER. This CDR3 contains 13 residues. CDR3 coding DNA: TGCGCCAGCAGCCAAGATAAGGGCTACGAGCAGTACTTC. Its translation is CASSQDKGYEQYF.

The V and J genes are TRBV27 and TRBJ2-5; perhaps TRBD1 as D (5 bases). Germline assignment: CDR1 MNHEY and CDR2 SMNVEV (reference sequence). V gave up 5 bases and J gave up 1 base, with 11 bases separating them. The CDR3 covers 14 residues. CDR3 region: CASSSKGVQETQYF. The CDR3 DNA sequence: TGTGCCAGCAGTAGTAAAGGGGTCCAAGAGACCCAGTACTTC.

The rearrangement links TRBV28 to TRBJ2-7; D is unclear. The CDR3 extends over 12 amino acids. Per the germline V gene, CDR1 is MDHEN and CDR2 is SYDVKM. The V end was cut by 4 bases, the J end by 6 bases, with 10 bases between. The CDR3 DNA reads as TGTGCCAGCAGTTACTCGAATACCGAGCAGTACTTC. Translating gives CASSYSNTEQYF.

The rearrangement uses TRBV10-1 and TRBJ1-2; tentatively, D is TRBD1 (6 bases). Per the germline V gene, CDR1 is WNHNN and CDR2 is SYGVQD (reference sequence). This CDR3 region has 14 residues. Trimming stripped 7 bases from V and 4 bases from J, with 16 bases between. Here the CDR3 DNA reads TGCGCCAGCAACCGGACAGCCGTGGGCTATGGCTACACCTTC. This encodes CASNRTAVGYGYTF.

The genes are TRBV6-6 and TRBJ1-1; D possibly corresponds to TRBD1 (5 bases). The CDR3 consists of 13 residues. The germline V gene has CDR1 MNHNY and CDR2 SVGAGI (reference sequence). V dropped 6 bases and J dropped 2 bases, with 10 bases sitting between them. CDR3 amino acids: CASSRDDNTEAFF. DNA of the CDR3: TGTGCCAGCAGCAGGGACGATAACACTGAAGCTTTCTTT.

J is TRBJ2-4 and V is TRBV30, with D possibly called TRBD1 or TRBD2 (5 bases each). CDR3 length: 11 amino acids. The V gene's germline CDR1 is GTSNPN and CDR2 SVGIG (reference sequence). V lost 8 bases and J 0 bases, leaving 5 bases between the germline ends. This CDR3 reads CAGTAKNIQYF. The CDR3 nucleotides are TGTGCCGGGACAGCCAAAAACATTCAGTACTTC.

This chain uses TRBV14 with TRBJ2-5; a possible D gene is TRBD2 (5 bases). CDR1 and CDR2 from the germline V gene are SGHDN and FVKESK. There are 12 residues in the CDR3. Trimming shortened V by 4 bases and J by 7 bases, and 10 bases separated the two germline ends. The CDR3 nucleotides are TGTGCCAGCAGCCCCCTCGGGGTGACCCAGTACTTC. Protein product: CASSPLGVTQYF.

The sample holds one count of this clone. The gene calls are TRBV6-5 and TRBJ1-4; D not resolved. V lost 6 bases and J lost 1, with 9 bases in between. CDR1 MNHEY and CDR2 SVGAGI come from the germline V gene. The CDR3 totals 14 residues. The CDR3, as DNA: TGTGCCAGCAGAGGAGATCGAACTAATGAAAAACTGTTTTTT. Residues: CASRGDRTNEKLFF.

This chain joins TRBV5-1 and TRBJ1-1; no definite D call. The CDR3 is 13 amino acids. Germline V gene data show CDR1 as SGHRS and CDR2 as YFSETQ. Trimming removed 1 base at V and 1 base at J, with 5 bases between. CDR3 in DNA: TGCGCCAGCAGCTTGCTTGGGAACACTGAAGCTTTCTTT. It encodes CASSLLGNTEAFF.

This clone was counted a few times. The rearrangement joins TRBV7-9 to TRBJ2-1, with D possibly TRBD2 on 5 matching bases. The V and J ends lost 4 bases and 8 bases respectively, with 15 bases between them. Germline assignment: CDR1 SEHNR and CDR2 FQNEAQ (reference sequence). The CDR3 length is 14 residues. Here the CDR3 DNA reads TGTGCCAGCAGCTCCTTACAACTAGGACATGAGCAGTTCTTC. This encodes CASSSLQLGHEQFF.

The V call is TRBV6-6, the J call TRBJ1-6; 7 bases are shared with TRBD1. Germline V gene sequence: CDR1 MNHNY, CDR2 SVGAGI (reference sequence). Losses at the gene ends were 6 bases for V and 4 bases for J; bases not matched to a gene: 9. CDR3 size: 16 residues. CDR3 bases: TGTGCCAGCAGAGATAGACAGGGAGGGTATAATTCACCCCTCCACTTT. Protein: CASRDRQGGYNSPLHF.

This chain links TRBV7-2 with TRBJ1-1; no clear D. Trimming removed 5 bases at V and 5 bases at J, with 12 bases between. CDR1 is SGHTA, CDR2 FQGNSA, per germline. The CDR3 extends over 13 amino acids. DNA for the CDR3: TGTGCCAGCAGCCCGGGGTGGGGAACTGAAGCTTTCTTT. Its translation is CASSPGWGTEAFF.